These 23 T cell receptor beta chains were sequenced from one sample in a study of control samples from healthy donors and cancer patients. Sequencing used immunoSEQ multiplex PCR; TCRdb keeps in-frame clones, though not all of them. Of more than 50,000 clones listed, 90% to 97% were seen once; the top ten hold about 1%. Sequences were obtained from blood. These receptor sequences come from a woman aged 18-29 years in good health.

The CDR3, as DNA: TGTGCCAGCGTTCTTTCAATGAACACTGAAGCTTTCTTT. The encoded protein is CASVLSMNTEAFF. V is TRBV5-5 and J is TRBJ1-1; D call uncertain. The CDR3 extends over 13 amino acids. The germline V and J ends were trimmed by 7 bases and 0 bases, with 10 bases remaining between them. From germline, CDR1 is SGHKS and CDR2 YYEKEE (reference sequence).

This clone was counted once. The rearrangement joins TRBV10-3 to TRBJ2-7; TRBD2 aligns across 11 bases. The CDR3 extends over 14 amino acids. The V and J ends lost 6 bases and 2 bases, in that order; junction bases with no gene match: 3. The germline CDR1 and CDR2 sequences are ENHRY and SYGVKD. The CDR3 sequence: CAIRGLAETYEQYF. The CDR3 DNA is TGTGCCATCAGGGGACTAGCGGAGACCTACGAGCAGTACTTC.

The chain recombines TRBV10-3 with TRBJ1-2, with 7 nucleotides matching TRBD1. Germline V CDR1 and CDR2: ENHRY, SYGVKD. The J segment lost 0 bases and the V segment lost 8 bases, leaving 12 bases of the junction unmatched. This CDR3 region has 16 residues. The CDR3 is CAIGPTGLNSNYGYTF. The DNA of the CDR3 is TGTGCCATCGGGCCGACAGGGCTCAACTCTAACTATGGCTACACCTTC.

The J gene is TRBJ1-1, the V gene TRBV27, with D tentatively TRBD1 (5 bases). The CDR3 is 14 amino acids. The V gene lost 7 bases and the J gene lost 0 bases, with 12 bases spanning the gap. The germline gives CDR1 MNHEY, CDR2 SMNVEV (reference sequence). This chain's CDR3 is CASTYDRMNTEAFF. The CDR3 DNA reads as TGTGCCAGCACCTACGACAGAATGAACACTGAAGCTTTCTTT.

This clone was observed a single time. J is TRBJ1-4 and V is TRBV2; 10 bases match TRBD1. The junction had 3 bases not matched to a gene; V was cut back by 6 bases and J by 5 bases. The CDR3 has 14 amino acids. Germline V gives CDR1 SNHLY, CDR2 FYNNEI. The CDR3 sequence: CASRRGQGNEKLFF. In nucleotides, the CDR3 is TGTGCCAGCAGGAGGGGACAGGGGAATGAAAAACTGTTTTTT. Variable domain in full (rest from reference TRBV2 and TRBJ1-4): EPEVTQTPSHQVTQMGQEVILRCVPISNHLYFYWYRQILGQKVEFLVSFYNNEISEKSEIFDDQFSVERPDGSNFTLKIRSTKLEDSAMYFCASRRGQGNEKLFFGSGTQLSVL.

The rearrangement joins TRBV24-1 to TRBJ2-3; D is tentatively TRBD1 or TRBD2 (5 bases each). Germline values: CDR1 KGHDR, CDR2 SFDVKD. Trimming left V 2 bases short and J 2 bases short, with 7 bases between. The CDR3 consists of 14 residues. Written as DNA, the CDR3 is TGTGCCACCAGTGATTCCGGGACCACAGATACGCAGTATTTT. It specifies CATSDSGTTDTQYF.

V and J are TRBV5-6 and TRBJ1-2; TRBD1 agrees at 8 bases. Per germline, CDR1 SGHDT and CDR2 YYEEEE. The V and J ends lost 3 bases and 4 bases, in that order; junction bases with no gene match: 11. The CDR3 runs 16 residues. For the CDR3, the DNA is TGTGCCAGCAGCTCTGGCCCCGACAGGGGCACCTATGGCTACACCTTC. This translates into CASSSGPDRGTYGYTF. Supplemented by reference TRBV5-6 and TRBJ1-2, the full variable domain reads DAGVTQSPTHLIKTRGQQVTLRCSPKSGHDTVSWYQQALGQGPQFIFQYYEEEERQRGNFPDRFSGHQFPNYSSELNVNALLLGDSALYLCASSSGPDRGTYGYTFGSGTRLTVV.

V and J are TRBV12-3 or TRBV12-4 and TRBJ2-1; D unclear. Deletions cut 7 bases from V and 4 bases from J, with 11 bases between. The CDR3 is 13 residues long. CDR3 coding DNA: TGTGCCAGCACCCCACTATATTACAATGAGCAGTTCTTC. Residues: CASTPLYYNEQFF.

The count of this clone is one. The gene calls are TRBV5-1 and TRBJ1-1; 8 nucleotides line up with TRBD1. Germline CDR1 SGHRS, CDR2 YFSETQ. The CDR3 is 18 residues long. V shed 1 base and J 5 bases; nucleotides not matched to a gene: 16. This chain's CDR3 is CASSLWALGQGAWTEAFF. The CDR3 nucleotides are TGCGCCAGCAGCTTGTGGGCACTGGGGCAGGGGGCATGGACTGAAGCTTTCTTT.

The chain recombines TRBV27 with TRBJ2-5, with 10 bases identical to TRBD1. V dropped 6 bases and J dropped 5; count of bases not matched to a gene: 9. Per germline, CDR1 MNHEY and CDR2 SMNVEV (reference sequence). The CDR3 covers 15 residues. CDR3 sequence reads: CASSPRQGAVETQYF. CDR3 nucleotides: TGTGCCAGCAGCCCGAGACAGGGGGCGGTGGAGACCCAGTACTTC.

This rearrangement joins TRBV25-1 to TRBJ2-2; TRBD2 is a possible D gene (7 bases). Trimming pared 3 bases from V and 2 bases from J, leaving 10 bases between. The CDR3 is made up of 15 amino acids. Germline CDR1 reads MGHDK; CDR2 reads SYGVNS. The CDR3 spells CASSEAGANTGELFF. CDR3 nucleotide sequence: TGTGCCAGCAGTGAGGCGGGGGCCAACACCGGGGAGCTGTTTTTT.

DNA for the CDR3: TGTGCCAGCAGTTTCTTAGACAGGGTTAAAGGCTACACCTTC. Protein: CASSFLDRVKGYTF. The chain carries TRBV27 and TRBJ1-2; 7 bases are shared with TRBD1. CDR1 MNHEY and CDR2 SMNVEV come from the germline V gene (reference sequence). The V gene end was trimmed by 3 bases and the J gene end by 8 bases; junction bases not matched to a gene: 9. This CDR3 region has 14 residues.

The chain couples TRBV5-4 to TRBJ1-6, with D possibly being TRBD1 (6 bases). Per the germline V gene, CDR1 is SGHNT and CDR2 is YYREEE (reference sequence). Trimming shortened V by 1 base and J by 11 bases, and 19 bases separated the two germline ends. This CDR3 has 16 amino acids. The CDR3 DNA follows: TGTGCCAGCAGCTTGACTGGGGGGGCGCAGGATGCACCCCTCCACTTT. As protein: CASSLTGGAQDAPLHF.

This rearrangement joins TRBV6-1 to TRBJ1-5; TRBD1 might be the D (6 bases). V was shortened by 3 bases and J by 0 bases, with 15 bases between the two germline ends. Germline CDR1 MNHNS, CDR2 SASEGT. This CDR3 contains 17 residues. This chain's CDR3 is CASSDQDSFYSNQPQHF. In DNA form, the CDR3 reads TGTGCCAGCAGTGACCAGGACAGCTTCTATAGCAATCAGCCCCAGCATTTT.

The rearrangement links TRBV30 to TRBJ2-5, with D hard to call. CDR1 and CDR2 from the germline V gene are GTSNPN and SVGIG (reference sequence). The CDR3 loop spans 13 amino acids. Trimming took 5 bases from V and 2 from J, leaving 12 bases between them. The CDR3 nucleotides read TGTGCCTGGTGTCCAACTCAACAAGAGACCCAGTACTTC. It translates to CAWCPTQQETQYF.

The V gene is TRBV28, the J gene TRBJ1-2; no definite D call. Germline CDR1 is MDHEN and CDR2 is SYDVKM. The CDR3 spans 13 residues. Trimming removed 2 bases at V and 8 bases at J, with 12 bases between. CDR3 in DNA: TGTGCCAGCAGTTTACGCCGAGCCTGGGGCTACACCTTC. It yields the protein CASSLRRAWGYTF.

The V call is TRBV11-2, the J call TRBJ1-2, with a tentative D call TRBD1 (6 bases). Trimming took off 5 bases at V and 4 bases at J, with 20 bases between the two ends. The length of the CDR3 is 16 residues. CDR1 and CDR2 (germline): SGHAT, FQNNGV. CDR3 DNA: TGTGCCAGCAGCGTACTTGCGGGACATATCATCTATGGCTACACCTTC. It specifies CASSVLAGHIIYGYTF.

In its sample, this clone was seen a few times. The V call is TRBV24-1, the J call TRBJ2-5, with a weak D call TRBD1 (6 bases). CDR3 size: 15 residues. CDR1 is KGHDR, CDR2 SFDVKD, per germline. Trimming pared 3 bases from V and 1 base from J, leaving 11 bases between. CDR3: CATSDTDRSQETQYF. DNA for the CDR3: TGTGCCACCAGTGATACTGACAGGTCCCAAGAGACCCAGTACTTC.

The count of this clone is one. The chain uses TRBV11-3 and TRBJ2-7; possibly TRBD2 for D (6 bases). V shed 5 bases and J shed 5 bases, with 16 bases lying between them. Germline values: CDR1 SGHNT, CDR2 YENEEA. The CDR3 has 14 amino acids. CDR3 coding DNA: TGTGCCAGCAGCGTTACGGGACTCCTCGACGAGCAGTACTTC. It encodes CASSVTGLLDEQYF.

This clone was seen a handful of times. The chain couples TRBV11-2 to TRBJ1-6; no clear D gene. From germline, CDR1 is SGHAT and CDR2 FQNNGV. The CDR3 totals 13 residues. V lost 7 bases and J lost 9, with 13 bases in between. The DNA of the CDR3 is TGTGCCAGCACCTGGGATAGCCTTTCACCCCTCCACTTT. Translated: CASTWDSLSPLHF.

The V call is TRBV18, the J call TRBJ1-1, with D hard to call. V lost 3 bases to trimming and J lost 2 bases, with 10 bases between them. CDR3 length: 14 amino acids. In germline, CDR1 is KGHSH, CDR2 LQKENI. In DNA form, the CDR3 reads TGTGCCAGCTCACCCATGGGCCAAAACACTGAAGCTTTCTTT. Residues: CASSPMGQNTEAFF.

The chain carries TRBV7-9 and TRBJ2-1; possibly TRBD2 for D (5 bases). CDR3 length equals 13 residues. The V and J ends lost 1 base and 8 bases respectively, with 9 bases between them. CDR1 is SEHNR, CDR2 FQNEAQ, per germline (reference sequence). The CDR3 DNA is TGTGCCAGCAGCTTAGGAGGGTGGGATGAGCAGTTCTTC. Translation gives CASSLGGWDEQFF.

The V gene is TRBV9, the J gene TRBJ2-5, with 8 bases aligning to TRBD2. Germline V gene lookup returns CDR1 SGDLS and CDR2 YYNGEE. V lost 3 bases, J lost 0 bases, and 13 bases stayed unmatched. The CDR3 sequence is 18 residues long. The CDR3 sequence is CASSAPRGGGPYQETQYF. CDR3 in DNA: TGTGCCAGCAGCGCCCCCCGGGGCGGGGGGCCGTACCAAGAGACCCAGTACTTC.